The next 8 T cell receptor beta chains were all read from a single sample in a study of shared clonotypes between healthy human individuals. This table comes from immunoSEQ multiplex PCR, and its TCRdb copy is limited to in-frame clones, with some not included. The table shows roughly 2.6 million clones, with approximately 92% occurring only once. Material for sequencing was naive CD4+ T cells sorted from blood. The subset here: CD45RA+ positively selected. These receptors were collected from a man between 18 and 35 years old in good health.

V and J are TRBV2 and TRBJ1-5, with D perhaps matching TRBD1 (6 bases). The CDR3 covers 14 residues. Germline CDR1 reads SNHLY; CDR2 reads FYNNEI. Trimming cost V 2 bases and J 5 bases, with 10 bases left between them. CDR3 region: CASSERGLDQPQHF. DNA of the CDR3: TGTGCCAGCAGTGAACGGGGGCTAGATCAGCCCCAGCATTTT.

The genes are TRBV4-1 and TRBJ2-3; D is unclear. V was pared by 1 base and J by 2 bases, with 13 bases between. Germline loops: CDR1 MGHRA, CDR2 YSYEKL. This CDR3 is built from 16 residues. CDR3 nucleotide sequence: TGCGCCAGCAGCCAAGTCACGGGCGTTACCACAGATACGCAGTATTTT. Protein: CASSQVTGVTTDTQYF.

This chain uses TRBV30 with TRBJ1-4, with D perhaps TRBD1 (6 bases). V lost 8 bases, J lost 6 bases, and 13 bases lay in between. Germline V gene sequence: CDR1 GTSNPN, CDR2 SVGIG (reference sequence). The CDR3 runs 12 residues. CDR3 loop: CALRDMDEKLFF. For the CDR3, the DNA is TGTGCCCTCCGGGACATGGATGAAAAACTGTTTTTT.

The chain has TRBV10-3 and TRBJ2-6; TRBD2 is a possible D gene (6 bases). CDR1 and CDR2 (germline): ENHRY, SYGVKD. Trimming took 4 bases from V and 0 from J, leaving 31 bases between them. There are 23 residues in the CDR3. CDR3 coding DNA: TGTGCCATCAGTGGAGGGGCTCACGGGGGTCCGGGGCCTTCCTACTCTGGGGCCAACGTCCTGACTTTC. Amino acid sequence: CAISGGAHGGPGPSYSGANVLTF.

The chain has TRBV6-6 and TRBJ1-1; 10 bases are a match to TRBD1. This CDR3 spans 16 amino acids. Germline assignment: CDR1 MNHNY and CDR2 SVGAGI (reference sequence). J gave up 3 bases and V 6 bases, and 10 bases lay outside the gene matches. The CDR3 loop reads CASSRSGTGEDTEAFF. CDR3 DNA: TGTGCCAGCAGCCGATCCGGGACAGGGGAAGACACTGAAGCTTTCTTT.

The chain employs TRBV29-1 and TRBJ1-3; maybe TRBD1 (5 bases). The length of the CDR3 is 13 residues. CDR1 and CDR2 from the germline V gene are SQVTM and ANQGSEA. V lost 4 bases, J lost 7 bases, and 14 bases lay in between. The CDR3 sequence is CSVVTGTGNTIYF. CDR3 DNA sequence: TGCAGCGTTGTGACCGGGACCGGGAACACCATATATTTT.

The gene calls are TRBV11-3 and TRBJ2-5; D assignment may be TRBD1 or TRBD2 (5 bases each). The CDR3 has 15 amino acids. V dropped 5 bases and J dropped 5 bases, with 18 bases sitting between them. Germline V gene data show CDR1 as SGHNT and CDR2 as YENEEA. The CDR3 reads CASSLGDGGQETQYF. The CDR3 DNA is TGTGCCAGCAGCCTGGGGGACGGCGGTCAGGAGACCCAGTACTTC.

CDR3 sequence: CASSSRLATNTGELFF. The DNA for the CDR3 is TGTGCCAGCAGCTCCCGACTAGCGACGAACACCGGGGAGCTGTTTTTT. The J gene is TRBJ2-2, the V gene TRBV5-8; the match to TRBD2 covers 8 bases. The CDR3 runs 16 residues. The J segment lost 0 bases and the V segment lost 3 bases, leaving 4 bases of the junction unmatched. CDR1 and CDR2 (germline): SGHTS, YDEGEE.